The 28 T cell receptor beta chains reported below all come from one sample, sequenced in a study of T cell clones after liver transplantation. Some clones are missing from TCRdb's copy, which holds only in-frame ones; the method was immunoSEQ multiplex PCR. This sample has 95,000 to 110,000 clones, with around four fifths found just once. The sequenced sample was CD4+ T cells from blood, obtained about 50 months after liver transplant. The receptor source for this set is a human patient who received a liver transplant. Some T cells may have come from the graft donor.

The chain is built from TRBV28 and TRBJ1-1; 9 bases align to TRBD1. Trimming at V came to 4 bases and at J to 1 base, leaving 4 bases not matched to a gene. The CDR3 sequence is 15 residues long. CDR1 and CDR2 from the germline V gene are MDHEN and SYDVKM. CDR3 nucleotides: TGTGCCAGCAGTTATCCGGGACAGGGGAACACTGAAGCTTTCTTT. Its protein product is CASSYPGQGNTEAFF.

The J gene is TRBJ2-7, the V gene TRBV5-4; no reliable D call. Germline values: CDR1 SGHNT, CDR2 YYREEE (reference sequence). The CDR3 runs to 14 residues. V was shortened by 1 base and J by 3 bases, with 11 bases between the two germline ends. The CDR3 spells CASSLSAKGYEQYF. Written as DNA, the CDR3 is TGTGCCAGCAGCTTGTCCGCGAAAGGCTACGAGCAGTACTTC.

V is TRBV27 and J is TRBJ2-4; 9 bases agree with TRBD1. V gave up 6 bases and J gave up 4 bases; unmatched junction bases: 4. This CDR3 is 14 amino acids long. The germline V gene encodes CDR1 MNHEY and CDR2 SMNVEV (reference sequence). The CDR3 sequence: CASRDRGGKNIQYF. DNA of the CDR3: TGTGCCAGCAGGGACAGGGGTGGGAAAAACATTCAGTACTTC.

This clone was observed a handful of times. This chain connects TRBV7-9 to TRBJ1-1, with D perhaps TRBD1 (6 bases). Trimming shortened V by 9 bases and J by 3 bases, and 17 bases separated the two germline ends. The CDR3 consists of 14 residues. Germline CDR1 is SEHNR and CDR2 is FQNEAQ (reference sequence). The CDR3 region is CASTGLGWDTEAFF. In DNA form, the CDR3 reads TGTGCCAGTACAGGGCTGGGATGGGACACTGAAGCTTTCTTT.

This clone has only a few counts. CDR3 DNA sequence: TGTGCCAGCAGCCTCACGACTAACTATGGCTACACCTTC. Amino acid sequence: CASSLTTNYGYTF. This chain connects TRBV28 to TRBJ1-2; no clear D gene. The CDR3 has 13 residues. V lost 6 bases to trimming and J lost 0 bases, with 8 bases between them. CDR1 and CDR2 (germline): MDHEN, SYDVKM.

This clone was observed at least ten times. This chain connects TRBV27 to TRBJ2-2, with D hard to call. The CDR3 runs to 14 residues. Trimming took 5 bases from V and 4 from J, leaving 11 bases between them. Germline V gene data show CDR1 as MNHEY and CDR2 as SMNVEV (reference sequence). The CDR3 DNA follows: TGTGCCAGCAGTGTCCCCCAAGGCACCGGGGAGCTGTTTTTT. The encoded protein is CASSVPQGTGELFF.

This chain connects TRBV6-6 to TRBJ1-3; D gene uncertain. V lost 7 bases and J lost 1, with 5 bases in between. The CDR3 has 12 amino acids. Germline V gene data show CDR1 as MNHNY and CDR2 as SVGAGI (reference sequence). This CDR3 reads CASTGSGNTIYF. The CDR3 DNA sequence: TGTGCCAGCACCGGATCTGGAAACACCATATATTTT.

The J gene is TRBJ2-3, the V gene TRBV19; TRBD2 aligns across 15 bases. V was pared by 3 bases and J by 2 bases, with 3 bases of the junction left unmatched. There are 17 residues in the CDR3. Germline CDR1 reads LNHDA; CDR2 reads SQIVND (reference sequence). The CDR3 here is CASSMGLAGGITDTQYF. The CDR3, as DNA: TGTGCCAGTAGTATGGGACTAGCGGGGGGTATCACAGATACGCAGTATTTT.

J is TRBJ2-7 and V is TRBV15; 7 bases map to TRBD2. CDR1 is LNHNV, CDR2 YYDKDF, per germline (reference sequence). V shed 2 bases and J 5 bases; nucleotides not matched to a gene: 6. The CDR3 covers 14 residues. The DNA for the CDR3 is TGTGCCACCAGCAGAAATGGGGGAGGGAACGAGCAGTACTTC. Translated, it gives CATSRNGGGNEQYF.

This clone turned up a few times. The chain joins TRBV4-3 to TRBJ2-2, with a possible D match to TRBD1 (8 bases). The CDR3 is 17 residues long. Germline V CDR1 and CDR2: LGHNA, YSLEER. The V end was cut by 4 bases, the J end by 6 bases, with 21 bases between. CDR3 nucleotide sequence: TGCGCCAGCAGCCTCCGGGGGGCAGGGGGCAATGCCGGGGAGCTGTTTTTT. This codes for CASSLRGAGGNAGELFF.

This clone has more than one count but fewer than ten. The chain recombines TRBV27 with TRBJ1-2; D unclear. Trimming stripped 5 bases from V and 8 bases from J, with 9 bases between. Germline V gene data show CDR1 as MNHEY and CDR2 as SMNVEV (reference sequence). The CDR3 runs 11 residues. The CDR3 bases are TGTGCCAGCAGTGGTAGTGGCGGCTACACCTTC. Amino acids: CASSGSGGYTF.

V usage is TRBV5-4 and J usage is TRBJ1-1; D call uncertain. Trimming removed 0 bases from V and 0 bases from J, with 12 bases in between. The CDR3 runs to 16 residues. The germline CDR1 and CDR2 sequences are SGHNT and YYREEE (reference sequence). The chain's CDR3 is CASSLEPRGLNTEAFF. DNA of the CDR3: TGTGCCAGCAGCTTGGAGCCACGCGGACTGAACACTGAAGCTTTCTTT.

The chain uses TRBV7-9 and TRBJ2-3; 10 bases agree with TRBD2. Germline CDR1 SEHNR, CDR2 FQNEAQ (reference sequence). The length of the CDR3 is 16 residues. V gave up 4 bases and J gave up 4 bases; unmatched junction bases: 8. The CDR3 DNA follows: TGTGCCAGCAGCTACTCTAGCGGGAGTAAGTCAGATACGCAGTATTTT. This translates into CASSYSSGSKSDTQYF.

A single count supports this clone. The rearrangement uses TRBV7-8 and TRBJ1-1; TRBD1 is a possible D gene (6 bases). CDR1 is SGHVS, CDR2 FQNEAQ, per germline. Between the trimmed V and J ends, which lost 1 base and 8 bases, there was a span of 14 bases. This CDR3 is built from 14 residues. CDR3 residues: CASSLVGGQREAFF. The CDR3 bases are TGTGCCAGCAGCTTAGTTGGGGGGCAGAGGGAAGCTTTCTTT.

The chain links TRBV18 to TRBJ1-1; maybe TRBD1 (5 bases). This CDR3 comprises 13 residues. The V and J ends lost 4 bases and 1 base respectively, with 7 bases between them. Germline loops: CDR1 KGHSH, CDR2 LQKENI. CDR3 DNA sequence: TGTGCCAGCTCACTAGGACAGAACACTGAAGCTTTCTTT. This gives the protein CASSLGQNTEAFF.

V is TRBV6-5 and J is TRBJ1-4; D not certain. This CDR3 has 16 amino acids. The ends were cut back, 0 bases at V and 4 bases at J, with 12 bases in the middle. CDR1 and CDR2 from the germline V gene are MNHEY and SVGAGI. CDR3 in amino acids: CASSYSSLAVNEKLFF. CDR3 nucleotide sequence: TGTGCCAGCAGTTACTCGAGTCTAGCCGTTAATGAAAAACTGTTTTTT.

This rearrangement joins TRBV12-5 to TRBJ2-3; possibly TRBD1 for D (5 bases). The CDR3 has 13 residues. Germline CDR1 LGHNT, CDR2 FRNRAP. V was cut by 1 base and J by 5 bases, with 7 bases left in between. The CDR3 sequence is CASGLADRDTQYF. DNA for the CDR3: TGTGCTAGTGGTTTGGCCGACAGAGATACGCAGTATTTT.

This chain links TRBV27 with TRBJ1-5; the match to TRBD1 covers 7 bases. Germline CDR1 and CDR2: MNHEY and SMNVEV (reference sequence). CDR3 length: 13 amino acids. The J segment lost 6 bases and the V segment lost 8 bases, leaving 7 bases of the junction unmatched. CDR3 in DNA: TGTGCCAGCTCAGGGGGTGGAGTTCAGCCCCAGCATTTT. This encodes CASSGGGVQPQHF.

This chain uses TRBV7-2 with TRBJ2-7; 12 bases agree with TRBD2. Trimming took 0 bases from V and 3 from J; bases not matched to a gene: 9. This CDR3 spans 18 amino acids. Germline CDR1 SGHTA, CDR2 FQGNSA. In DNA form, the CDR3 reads TGTGCCAGCAGCTTAGCGCTAGCGGGAGGGACCCTCGGCTACGAGCAGTACTTC. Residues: CASSLALAGGTLGYEQYF.

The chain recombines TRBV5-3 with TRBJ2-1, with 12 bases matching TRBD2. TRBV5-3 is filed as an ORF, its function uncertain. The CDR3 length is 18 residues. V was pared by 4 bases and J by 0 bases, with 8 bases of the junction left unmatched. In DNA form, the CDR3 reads TGTGCCAGAAGCAAGACTAGCGGGAGAGTTAGCTCCTACAATGAGCAGTTCTTC. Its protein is CARSKTSGRVSSYNEQFF.

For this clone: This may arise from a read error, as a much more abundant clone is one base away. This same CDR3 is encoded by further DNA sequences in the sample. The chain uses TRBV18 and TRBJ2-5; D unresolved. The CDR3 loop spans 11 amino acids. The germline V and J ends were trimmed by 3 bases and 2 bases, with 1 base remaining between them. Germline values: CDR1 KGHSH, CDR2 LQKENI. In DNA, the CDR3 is TGTGCCAGCTCACCGCAAGAGACCCAGTACTTC. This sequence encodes CASSPQETQYF.

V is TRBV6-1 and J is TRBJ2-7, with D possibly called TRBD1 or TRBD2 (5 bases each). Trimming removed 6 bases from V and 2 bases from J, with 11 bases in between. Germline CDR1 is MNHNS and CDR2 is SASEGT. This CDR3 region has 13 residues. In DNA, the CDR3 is TGTGCCAGCAGATTCGGGACGGCCTACGAGCAGTACTTC. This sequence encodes CASRFGTAYEQYF.

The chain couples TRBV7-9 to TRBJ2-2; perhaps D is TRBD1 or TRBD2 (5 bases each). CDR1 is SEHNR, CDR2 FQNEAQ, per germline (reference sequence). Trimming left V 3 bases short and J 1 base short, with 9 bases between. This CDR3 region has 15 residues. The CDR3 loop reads CASSFEGWNTGELFF. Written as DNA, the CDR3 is TGTGCCAGCAGCTTTGAGGGGTGGAACACCGGGGAGCTGTTTTTT.

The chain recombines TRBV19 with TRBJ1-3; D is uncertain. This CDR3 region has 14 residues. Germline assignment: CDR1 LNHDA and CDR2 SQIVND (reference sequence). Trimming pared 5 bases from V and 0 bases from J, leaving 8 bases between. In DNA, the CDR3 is TGTGCCAGTAGTGGCAGTCTCTCTGGAAACACCATATATTTT. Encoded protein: CASSGSLSGNTIYF.

The DNA for the CDR3 is TGTGCCAGCTCACCACTAGGACAGGGCCTGAACACTGAAGCTTTCTTT. Translated: CASSPLGQGLNTEAFF. The V and J genes are TRBV18 and TRBJ1-1; TRBD1 matches at 8 bases. V gave up 1 base and J gave up 0 bases; unmatched junction bases: 4. Germline loops: CDR1 KGHSH, CDR2 LQKENI. The CDR3 contains 16 residues. Drawing the rest from reference TRBV18 and TRBJ1-1, the complete variable domain is NAGVMQNPRHLVRRRGQEARLRCSPMKGHSHVYWYRQLPEEGLKFMVYLQKENIIDESGMPKERFSAEFPKEGPSILRIQQVVRGDSAAYFCASSPLGQGLNTEAFFGQGTRLTVV.

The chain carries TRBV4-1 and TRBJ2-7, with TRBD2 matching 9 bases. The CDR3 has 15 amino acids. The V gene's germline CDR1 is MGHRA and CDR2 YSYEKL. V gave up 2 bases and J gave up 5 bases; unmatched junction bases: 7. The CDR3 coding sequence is TGCGCCAGCAGCCAACCTGGGACTAGCTATCACGAGCAGTACTTC. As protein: CASSQPGTSYHEQYF.

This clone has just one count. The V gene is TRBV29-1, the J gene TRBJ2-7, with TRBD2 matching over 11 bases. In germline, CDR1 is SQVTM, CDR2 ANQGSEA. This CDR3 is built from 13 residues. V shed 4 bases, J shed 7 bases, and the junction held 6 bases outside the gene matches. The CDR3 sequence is CSVGSGRAGEQYF. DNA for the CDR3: TGCAGCGTTGGTAGCGGGAGGGCCGGTGAGCAGTACTTC.

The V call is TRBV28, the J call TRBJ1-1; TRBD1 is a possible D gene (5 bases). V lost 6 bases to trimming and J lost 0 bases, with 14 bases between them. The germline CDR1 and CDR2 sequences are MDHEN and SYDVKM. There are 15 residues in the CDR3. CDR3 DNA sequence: TGTGCCAGCAGATGGGGGGGGAGCATGAACACTGAAGCTTTCTTT. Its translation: CASRWGGSMNTEAFF.